Listed below are T cell receptor beta chains from one sample, sequenced in a study of CD8 T cells in Susac syndrome. TCRdb used MiXCR to reprocess the immunoSEQ multiplex PCR reads, holding one entry per CDR3 protein. The sample includes 150,000 or so distinct CDR3 sequences, roughly 95% of them seen just once. Sequencing used CD4+ T cells from PBMCs. The receptors were gathered from a human donor with Susac syndrome. The CDR3 runs from the conserved cysteine through the conserved F or W. A D gene is named only where the DNA matches it firmly. Clone size appears in some rows only: once, few, many, or a class for an expanded clone.

D gene: TRBD1
V gene: TRBV20-1
clone size: -
J gene: TRBJ2-7
CDR3 DNA: TGCAGTGCTGTACCTTATCGGGGACAGGGCTACGAGCAGTACTTC
CDR3 protein: CSAVPYRGQGYEQYF

D gene: TRBD1
V gene: TRBV20-1
clone size: -
J gene: TRBJ2-7
CDR3 DNA: TGCAGTGCTAGCCAGGGGGCTGCCTACGAGCAGTACTTC
CDR3 protein: CSASQGAAYEQYF

D gene: -
V gene: TRBV5-4
clone size: -
J gene: TRBJ1-2
CDR3 DNA: TGTGCCAGCAGCGCCGGAGGGATCGCCTATGGCTACACCTTC
CDR3 protein: CASSAGGIAYGYTF

D gene: -
V gene: TRBV29-1
clone size: -
J gene: TRBJ1-4
CDR3 DNA: TGCAGCGTTGAAGCAACTAATGAAAAACTGTTTTTT
CDR3 protein: CSVEATNEKLFF

D gene: -
V gene: TRBV20-1
clone size: once
J gene: TRBJ1-1
CDR3 DNA: TGCAGTGCCCCGGAGACCTCGAACACTGAAGCTTTCTTT
CDR3 protein: CSAPETSNTEAFF

D gene: -
V gene: TRBV20-1
clone size: -
J gene: TRBJ1-4
CDR3 DNA: TGCAGTGCTAGAGAAGGTGAAAAACTGTTTTTT
CDR3 protein: CSAREGEKLFF

D gene: -
V gene: TRBV19
clone size: -
J gene: TRBJ1-4
CDR3 DNA: TGTGCCAGTAGTCCCCTGACCACGGAAGGCGGAAAACTGTTTTTT
CDR3 protein: CASSPLTTEGGKLFF

D gene: TRBD2
V gene: TRBV14
clone size: -
J gene: TRBJ2-3
CDR3 DNA: TGTGCCAGCAGCCAAGATCGGCGGGGGGGAGTGGATACGCAGTATTTT
CDR3 protein: CASSQDRRGGVDTQYF

D gene: TRBD1
V gene: TRBV3-1
clone size: -
J gene: TRBJ1-1
CDR3 DNA: TGTGCCAGCAGAGATGGGACAGGGGGCGAAGCTTTCTTT
CDR3 protein: CASRDGTGGEAFF

D gene: -
V gene: TRBV5-1
clone size: -
J gene: TRBJ2-1
CDR3 DNA: TGCGCCAGCGGCGGGGGCCCTTTGAGGGAGCAGTTCTTC
CDR3 protein: CASGGGPLREQFF

D gene: TRBD1
V gene: TRBV27
clone size: once
J gene: TRBJ2-7
CDR3 DNA: TGTGCCAGCAGCCGGGCAGGGGGCGAGCAGTACTTC
CDR3 protein: CASSRAGGEQYF

D gene: -
V gene: TRBV27
clone size: -
J gene: TRBJ1-6
CDR3 DNA: TGTGCCAGCAGTTTAGCACCGATTAATTCACCCCTCCACTTT
CDR3 protein: CASSLAPINSPLHF

D gene: TRBD1
V gene: TRBV15
clone size: -
J gene: TRBJ2-7
CDR3 DNA: TGTGCCACCAGCAGAGATCTGCCAGGGGGACACGAGCAGTACTTC
CDR3 protein: CATSRDLPGGHEQYF

D gene: TRBD1
V gene: TRBV7-9
clone size: -
J gene: TRBJ1-1
CDR3 DNA: TGTGCCAGCAGCGGGGGACAGGTGAACACTGAAGCTTTCTTT
CDR3 protein: CASSGGQVNTEAFF

D gene: -
V gene: TRBV19
clone size: -
J gene: TRBJ2-5
CDR3 DNA: TGTGCCAGCCGCGGACCAGGAAACGTCAGGGAGACCCAGTACTTC
CDR3 protein: CASRGPGNVRETQYF

D gene: -
V gene: TRBV5-1
clone size: once
J gene: TRBJ1-1
CDR3 DNA: TGCGCCAGCAGCTTGATCAAGAACACTGAAGCTTTCTTT
CDR3 protein: CASSLIKNTEAFF

D gene: TRBD1
V gene: TRBV5-1
clone size: -
J gene: TRBJ2-3
CDR3 DNA: TGCGCCAGCAGCGGGGACAGGGGAGGCACAGATACGCAGTATTTT
CDR3 protein: CASSGDRGGTDTQYF

D gene: -
V gene: TRBV19
clone size: -
J gene: TRBJ2-5
CDR3 DNA: TGTGCCAGTTCAGGGGCCTCATGGGGAGAGACCCAGTACTTC
CDR3 protein: CASSGASWGETQYF

D gene: -
V gene: TRBV29-1
clone size: -
J gene: TRBJ1-1
CDR3 DNA: TGCAGCGTTTCCCGGGATCTTGAAGCTTTCTTT
CDR3 protein: CSVSRDLEAFF

D gene: TRBD1
V gene: TRBV12-3/TRBV12-4
clone size: -
J gene: TRBJ1-1
CDR3 DNA: TGTGCCAGCAGGGCAGGGGGCAGTTTGACTGAAGCTTTCTTT
CDR3 protein: CASRAGGSLTEAFF

D gene: -
V gene: TRBV20-1
clone size: -
J gene: TRBJ2-3
CDR3 DNA: TGCAGTGCCTACCTGACTGCTAGCACAGATACGCAGTATTTT
CDR3 protein: CSAYLTASTDTQYF

D gene: -
V gene: TRBV9
clone size: -
J gene: TRBJ2-1
CDR3 DNA: TGTGCCAGCAGCCAGAGGTCGGCGGTCACAAATGAGCAGTTCTTC
CDR3 protein: CASSQRSAVTNEQFF

D gene: -
V gene: TRBV10-3
clone size: -
J gene: TRBJ2-7
CDR3 DNA: TGTGCCATCAGTCCCGGTACGGACTACGAGCAGTACTTC
CDR3 protein: CAISPGTDYEQYF

D gene: -
V gene: TRBV9
clone size: -
J gene: TRBJ1-1
CDR3 DNA: TGTGCCAGCAGCGTAAGACCGGGAAACACTGAAGCTTTCTTT
CDR3 protein: CASSVRPGNTEAFF

D gene: -
V gene: TRBV20-1
clone size: -
J gene: TRBJ2-1
CDR3 DNA: TGCAGTGCTAGTTATTCGGTCTTC
CDR3 protein: CSASYSVF

D gene: -
V gene: TRBV30
clone size: -
J gene: TRBJ1-2
CDR3 DNA: TGTGCCTGGAGTAGGCGCGTAGGGGATTTGGATGGCTACACCTTC
CDR3 protein: CAWSRRVGDLDGYTF

D gene: TRBD1
V gene: TRBV5-1
clone size: -
J gene: TRBJ1-6
CDR3 DNA: TGCGCCAGCAGCATACCGGGACAGCCGAATTCACCCCTCCACTTT
CDR3 protein: CASSIPGQPNSPLHF

D gene: -
V gene: TRBV20-1
clone size: -
J gene: TRBJ2-7
CDR3 DNA: TGCAGTGCTAGTGGACAGTCCTCCCAGCAGTACTTC
CDR3 protein: CSASGQSSQQYF

D gene: -
V gene: TRBV20-1
clone size: once
J gene: TRBJ1-1
CDR3 DNA: TGCAGTGCTCCGAGGAGTAACTCGAACACTGAAGCTTTCTTT
CDR3 protein: CSAPRSNSNTEAFF

D gene: -
V gene: TRBV6-6
clone size: -
J gene: TRBJ1-2
CDR3 DNA: TGTGCCAGCAGCCTGAACGTCGGGGGTGGCTACACCTTC
CDR3 protein: CASSLNVGGGYTF

D gene: TRBD2
V gene: TRBV29-1
clone size: -
J gene: TRBJ2-1
CDR3 DNA: TGCAGCGCCCGACTAGCGGGGGGGCCAAATGAGCAGTTCTTC
CDR3 protein: CSARLAGGPNEQFF

D gene: -
V gene: TRBV7-2
clone size: -
J gene: TRBJ2-6
CDR3 DNA: TGTGCCAGCAGCTCAACCAGGGCCTCTGGGGCCAACGTCCTGACTTTC
CDR3 protein: CASSSTRASGANVLTF

D gene: -
V gene: TRBV6-2/TRBV6-3
clone size: -
J gene: TRBJ1-5
CDR3 DNA: TGTGCCAGCAACTTAGACGTACAGCCCCAGCATTTT
CDR3 protein: CASNLDVQPQHF

D gene: -
V gene: TRBV19
clone size: -
J gene: TRBJ2-7
CDR3 DNA: TGTGCCAGTTCAGTTATGGACGAGCAGTACTTC
CDR3 protein: CASSVMDEQYF

D gene: -
V gene: TRBV24-1
clone size: -
J gene: TRBJ2-5
CDR3 DNA: TGTGCCACCAGTTGGAAGGGGACCCAGTACTTC
CDR3 protein: CATSWKGTQYF

D gene: -
V gene: TRBV29-1
clone size: -
J gene: TRBJ1-2
CDR3 DNA: TGCAGCGTTGAGAGGGGGAAGGGCTACACCTTC
CDR3 protein: CSVERGKGYTF

D gene: -
V gene: TRBV20-1
clone size: -
J gene: TRBJ2-1
CDR3 DNA: TGCAGTGCCGAGATTAGTCGGGACGAGCAGTTCTTC
CDR3 protein: CSAEISRDEQFF

D gene: -
V gene: TRBV20-1
clone size: -
J gene: TRBJ2-1
CDR3 DNA: TGCAGTGCCCCTAGCGAGCTGATAAACAATGAGCAGTTCTTC
CDR3 protein: CSAPSELINNEQFF

D gene: -
V gene: TRBV14
clone size: -
J gene: TRBJ2-3
CDR3 DNA: TGTGCCAGCAGCCAAGAGCCGGGGGCAGATACGCAGTATTTT
CDR3 protein: CASSQEPGADTQYF

D gene: -
V gene: TRBV9
clone size: -
J gene: TRBJ1-1
CDR3 DNA: TGTGCCAGCAGCGTAGTATCGGGGGGCACTGAAGCTTTCTTT
CDR3 protein: CASSVVSGGTEAFF